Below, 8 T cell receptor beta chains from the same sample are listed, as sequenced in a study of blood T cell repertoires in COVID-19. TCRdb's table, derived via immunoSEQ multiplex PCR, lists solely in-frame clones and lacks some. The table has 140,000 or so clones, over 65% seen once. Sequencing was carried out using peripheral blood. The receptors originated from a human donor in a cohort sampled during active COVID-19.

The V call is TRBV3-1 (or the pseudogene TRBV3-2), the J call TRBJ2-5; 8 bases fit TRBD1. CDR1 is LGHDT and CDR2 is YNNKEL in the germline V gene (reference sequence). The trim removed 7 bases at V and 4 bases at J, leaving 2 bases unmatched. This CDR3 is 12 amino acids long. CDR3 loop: CASNGQGETQYF. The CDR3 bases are TGTGCCAGCAACGGACAGGGAGAGACCCAGTACTTC.

This chain's CDR3 is CASSQDLDSTQSTDTQYF. The CDR3 region has the DNA TGTGCCAGCAGCCAAGATCTAGACTCGACTCAAAGCACAGATACGCAGTATTTT. This chain joins TRBV4-2 and TRBJ2-3; D not certain. V was trimmed by 0 bases and J by 0 bases, leaving 16 bases between them. The CDR3 totals 18 residues. Germline V gene lookup returns CDR1 LGHNA and CDR2 YNFKEQ.

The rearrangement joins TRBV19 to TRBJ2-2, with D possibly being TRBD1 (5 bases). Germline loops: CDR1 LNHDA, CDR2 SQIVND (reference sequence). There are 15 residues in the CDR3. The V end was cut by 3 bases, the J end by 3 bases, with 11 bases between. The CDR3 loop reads CASSIQGRDTGELFF. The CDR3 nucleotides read TGTGCCAGTAGTATTCAGGGTAGGGACACCGGGGAGCTGTTTTTT.

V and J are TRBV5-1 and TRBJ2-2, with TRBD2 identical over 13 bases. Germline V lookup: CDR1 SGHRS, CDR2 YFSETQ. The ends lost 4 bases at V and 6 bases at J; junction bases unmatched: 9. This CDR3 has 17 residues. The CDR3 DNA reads TGCGCCAGCAGCGGGGGACTAGCGGGACCCTTCTCCGGGGAGCTGTTTTTT. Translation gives CASSGGLAGPFSGELFF.

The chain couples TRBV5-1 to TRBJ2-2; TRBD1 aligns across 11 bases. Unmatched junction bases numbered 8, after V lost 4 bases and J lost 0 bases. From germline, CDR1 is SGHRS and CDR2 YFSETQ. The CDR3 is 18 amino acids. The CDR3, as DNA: TGCGCCAGCAGCCAGATAAGGGGACAGGGGGCGAACACCGGGGAGCTGTTTTTT. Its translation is CASSQIRGQGANTGELFF. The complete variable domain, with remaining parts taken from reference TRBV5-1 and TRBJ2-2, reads KAGVTQTPRYLIKTRGQQVTLSCSPISGHRSVSWYQQTPGQGLQFLFEYFSETQRNKGNFPGRFSGRQFSNSRSEMNVSTLELGDSALYLCASSQIRGQGANTGELFFGEGSRLTVL.

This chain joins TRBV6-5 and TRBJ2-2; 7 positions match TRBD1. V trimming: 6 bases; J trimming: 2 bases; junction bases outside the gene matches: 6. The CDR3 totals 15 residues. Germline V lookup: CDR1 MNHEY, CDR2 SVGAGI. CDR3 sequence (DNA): TGTGCCAGCAGGAAGGGACAGACTAACACCGGGGAGCTGTTTTTT. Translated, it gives CASRKGQTNTGELFF.

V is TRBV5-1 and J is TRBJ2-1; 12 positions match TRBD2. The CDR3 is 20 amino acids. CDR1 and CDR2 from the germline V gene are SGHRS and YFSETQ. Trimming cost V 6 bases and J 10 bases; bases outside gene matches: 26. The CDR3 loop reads CASTPLGTGVLAGGPWEQFF. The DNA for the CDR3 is TGCGCCAGCACCCCTCTGGGGACAGGAGTCCTAGCGGGAGGGCCGTGGGAGCAGTTCTTC.

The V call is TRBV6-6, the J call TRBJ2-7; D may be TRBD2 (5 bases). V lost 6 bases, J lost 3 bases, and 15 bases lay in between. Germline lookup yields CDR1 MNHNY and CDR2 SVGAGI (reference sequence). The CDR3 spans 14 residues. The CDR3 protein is CASSKADLLYEQYV. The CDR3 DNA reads TGTGCCAGCAGCAAAGCGGACTTACTCTACGAGCAGTACGTC.